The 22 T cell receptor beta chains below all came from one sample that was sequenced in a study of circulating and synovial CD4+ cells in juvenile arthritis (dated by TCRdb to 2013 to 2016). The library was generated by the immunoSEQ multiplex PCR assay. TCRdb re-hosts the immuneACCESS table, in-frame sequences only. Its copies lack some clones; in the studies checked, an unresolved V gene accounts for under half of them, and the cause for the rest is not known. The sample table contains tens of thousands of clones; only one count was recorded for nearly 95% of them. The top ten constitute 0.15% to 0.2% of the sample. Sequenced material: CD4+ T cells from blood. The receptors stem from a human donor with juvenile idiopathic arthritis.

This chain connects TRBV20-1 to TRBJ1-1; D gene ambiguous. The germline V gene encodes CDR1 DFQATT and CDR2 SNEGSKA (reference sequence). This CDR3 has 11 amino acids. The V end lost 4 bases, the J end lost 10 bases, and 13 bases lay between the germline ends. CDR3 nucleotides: TGCAGTGCTACCGACCCCCAGGTAGCTTTCTTT. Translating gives CSATDPQVAFF.

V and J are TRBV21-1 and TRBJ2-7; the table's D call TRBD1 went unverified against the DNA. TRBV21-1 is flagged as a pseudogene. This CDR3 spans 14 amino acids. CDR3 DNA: TGTGCCAGCAGCAAAGAGGGACAGGGCTACGAGCAGTACTTC. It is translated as CASSKEGQGYEQYF.

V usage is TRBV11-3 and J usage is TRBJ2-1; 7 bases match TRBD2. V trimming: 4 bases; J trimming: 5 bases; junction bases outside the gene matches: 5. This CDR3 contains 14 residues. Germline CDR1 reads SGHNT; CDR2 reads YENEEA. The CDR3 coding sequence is TGTGCCAGCAGCTCTGGGCGGGAGAACAATGAGCAGTTCTTC. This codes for CASSSGRENNEQFF.

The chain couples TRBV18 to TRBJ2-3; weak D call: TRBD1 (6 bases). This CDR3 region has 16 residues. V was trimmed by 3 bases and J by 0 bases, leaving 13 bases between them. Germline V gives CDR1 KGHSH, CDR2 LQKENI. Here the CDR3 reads CASSPRTVTSTDTQYF. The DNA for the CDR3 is TGTGCCAGCTCACCCCGGACAGTTACAAGCACAGATACGCAGTATTTT.

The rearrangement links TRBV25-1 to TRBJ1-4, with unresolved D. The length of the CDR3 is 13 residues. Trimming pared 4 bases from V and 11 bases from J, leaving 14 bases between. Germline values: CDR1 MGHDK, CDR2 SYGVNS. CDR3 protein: CASSVTEEGKLFF. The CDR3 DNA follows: TGTGCCAGCAGTGTAACCGAGGAGGGTAAACTGTTTTTT.

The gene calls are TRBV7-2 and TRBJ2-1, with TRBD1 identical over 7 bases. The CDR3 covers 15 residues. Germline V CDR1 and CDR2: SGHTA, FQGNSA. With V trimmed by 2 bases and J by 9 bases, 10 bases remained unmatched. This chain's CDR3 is CASSLLAGGKGEQFF. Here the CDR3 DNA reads TGTGCCAGCAGCTTATTAGCAGGGGGTAAAGGTGAGCAGTTCTTC.

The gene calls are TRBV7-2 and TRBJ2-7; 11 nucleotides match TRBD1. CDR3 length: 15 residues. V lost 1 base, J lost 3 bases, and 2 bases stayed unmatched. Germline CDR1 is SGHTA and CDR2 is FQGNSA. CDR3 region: CASSLVGTGGYEQYF. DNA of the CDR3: TGTGCCAGCAGCTTAGTTGGGACAGGGGGCTACGAGCAGTACTTC.

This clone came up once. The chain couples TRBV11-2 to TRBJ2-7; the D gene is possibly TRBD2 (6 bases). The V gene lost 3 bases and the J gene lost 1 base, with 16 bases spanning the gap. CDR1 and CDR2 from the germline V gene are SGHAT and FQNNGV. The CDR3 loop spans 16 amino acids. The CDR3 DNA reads TGTGCCAGCAGCTTTCGTGGGGCTAGCGAGTCCTACGAGCAGTACTTC. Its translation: CASSFRGASESYEQYF.

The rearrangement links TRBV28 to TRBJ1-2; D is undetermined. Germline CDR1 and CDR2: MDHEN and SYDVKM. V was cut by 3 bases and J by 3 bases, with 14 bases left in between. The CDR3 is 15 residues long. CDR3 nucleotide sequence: TGTGCCAGCAGTTTTTGGGGAGAGGGTCACTATGGCTACACCTTC. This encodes CASSFWGEGHYGYTF.

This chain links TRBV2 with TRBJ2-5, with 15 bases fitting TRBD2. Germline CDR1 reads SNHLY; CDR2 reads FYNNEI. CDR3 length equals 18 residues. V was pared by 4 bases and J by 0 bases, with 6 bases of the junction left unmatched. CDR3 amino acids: CASSVWTSGGGDQETQYF. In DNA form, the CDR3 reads TGTGCCAGCAGTGTTTGGACTAGCGGGGGGGGAGACCAAGAGACCCAGTACTTC.

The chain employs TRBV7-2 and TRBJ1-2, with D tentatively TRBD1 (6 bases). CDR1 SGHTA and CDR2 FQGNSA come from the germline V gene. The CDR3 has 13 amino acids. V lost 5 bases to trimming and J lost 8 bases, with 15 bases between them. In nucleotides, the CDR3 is TGTGCCAGCAGCCCCGGTCGGGGGGGCGGCTACACCTTC. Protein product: CASSPGRGGGYTF.

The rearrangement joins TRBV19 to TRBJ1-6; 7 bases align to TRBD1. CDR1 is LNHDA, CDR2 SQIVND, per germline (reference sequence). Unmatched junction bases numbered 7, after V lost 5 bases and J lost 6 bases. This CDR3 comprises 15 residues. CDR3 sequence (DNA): TGTGCCAGTAGTGGAACCGACAGGGCTAATTCACCCCTCCACTTT. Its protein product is CASSGTDRANSPLHF. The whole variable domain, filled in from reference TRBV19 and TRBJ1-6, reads DGGITQSPKYLFRKEGQNVTLSCEQNLNHDAMYWYRQDPGQGLRLIYYSQIVNDFQKGDIAEGYSVSREKKESFPLTVTSAQKNPTAFYLCASSGTDRANSPLHFGNGTRLTVT.

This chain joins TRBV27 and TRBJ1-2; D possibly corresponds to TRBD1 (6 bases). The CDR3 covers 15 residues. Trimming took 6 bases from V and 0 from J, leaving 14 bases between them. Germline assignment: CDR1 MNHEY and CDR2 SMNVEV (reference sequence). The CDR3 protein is CASSPGRTANYGYTF. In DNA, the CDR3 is TGTGCCAGCAGCCCTGGACGGACAGCTAACTATGGCTACACCTTC.

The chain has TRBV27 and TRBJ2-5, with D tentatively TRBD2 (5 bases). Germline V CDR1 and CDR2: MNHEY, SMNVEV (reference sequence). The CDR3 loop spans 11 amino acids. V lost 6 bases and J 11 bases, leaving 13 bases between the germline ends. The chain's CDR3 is CASSTTGEQYF. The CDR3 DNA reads TGTGCCAGCAGCACGACTGGGGAGCAGTACTTC.

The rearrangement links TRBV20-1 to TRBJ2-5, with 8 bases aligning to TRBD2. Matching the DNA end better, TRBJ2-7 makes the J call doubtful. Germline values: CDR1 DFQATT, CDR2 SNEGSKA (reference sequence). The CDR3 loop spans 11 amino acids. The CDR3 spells CSASAGGEQYF. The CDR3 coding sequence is TGCAGTGCTAGCGCGGGAGGCGAGCAGTACTTC.

The CDR3 here is CASKRDSEAFF. The CDR3 DNA is TGTGCCAGTAAGAGGGACAGTGAAGCTTTCTTT. J is TRBJ1-1 and V is TRBV19, with 7 bases that match TRBD1. The CDR3 consists of 11 residues. Germline values: CDR1 LNHDA, CDR2 SQIVND (reference sequence). Unmatched junction bases numbered 3, after V lost 7 bases and J lost 7 bases.

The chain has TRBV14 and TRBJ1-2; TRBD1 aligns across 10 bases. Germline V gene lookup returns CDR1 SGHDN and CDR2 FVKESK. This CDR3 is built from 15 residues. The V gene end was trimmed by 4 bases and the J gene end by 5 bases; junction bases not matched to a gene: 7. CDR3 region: CASSPTGTGVYGYTF. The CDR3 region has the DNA TGTGCCAGCAGCCCGACCGGGACAGGGGTATATGGCTACACCTTC.

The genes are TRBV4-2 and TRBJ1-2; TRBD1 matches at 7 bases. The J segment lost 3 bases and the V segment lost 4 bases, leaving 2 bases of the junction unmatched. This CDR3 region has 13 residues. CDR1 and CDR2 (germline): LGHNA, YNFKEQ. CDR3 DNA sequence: TGTGCCAGCAGCCTTGACAGGGACTATGGCTACACCTTC. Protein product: CASSLDRDYGYTF.

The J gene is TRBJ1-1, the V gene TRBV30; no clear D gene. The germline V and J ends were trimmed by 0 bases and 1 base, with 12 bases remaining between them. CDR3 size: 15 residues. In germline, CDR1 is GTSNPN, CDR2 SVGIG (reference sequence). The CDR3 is CAWSVSGLGNTEAFF. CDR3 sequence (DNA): TGTGCCTGGAGTGTATCAGGTTTGGGGAACACTGAAGCTTTCTTT.

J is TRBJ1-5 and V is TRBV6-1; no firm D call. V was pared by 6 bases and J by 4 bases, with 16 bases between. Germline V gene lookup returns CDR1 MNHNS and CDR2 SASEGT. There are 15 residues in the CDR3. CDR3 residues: CASSPRERTNQPQHF. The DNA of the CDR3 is TGTGCCAGCAGCCCCCGGGAACGGACGAATCAGCCCCAGCATTTT.

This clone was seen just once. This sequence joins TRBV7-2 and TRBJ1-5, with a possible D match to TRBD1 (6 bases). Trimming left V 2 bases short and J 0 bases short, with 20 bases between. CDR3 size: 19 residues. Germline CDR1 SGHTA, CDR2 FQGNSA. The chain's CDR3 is CASSLTSRGTYYSNQPQHF. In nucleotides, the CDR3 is TGTGCCAGCAGCTTAACTTCCAGGGGAACCTATTATAGCAATCAGCCCCAGCATTTT.

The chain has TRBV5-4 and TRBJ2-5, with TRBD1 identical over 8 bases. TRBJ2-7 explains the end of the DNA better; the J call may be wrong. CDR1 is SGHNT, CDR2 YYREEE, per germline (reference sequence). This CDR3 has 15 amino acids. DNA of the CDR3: TGTGCCAGCAGCTTCGACAGGGGATCTCCTAACGAGCAGTACTTC. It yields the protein CASSFDRGSPNEQYF.